These 14 T cell receptor beta chains came from one sample sequenced in a study of PD-1 blockade in classical Hodgkin lymphoma. The data were produced by immunoSEQ multiplex PCR, yet TCRdb's version contains in-frame clones alone and is incomplete. Of over 85,000 clones in the sample, about nine tenths are singletons; the top ten hold approximately 2.9%. Stated time point: cycle 4 day 1 (C4D1), after around six weeks of nivolumab. Every one of the patients relapsed after autologous stem cell transplantation (brentuximab vedotin exposure was variable). The source was peripheral blood mononuclear cells (PBMCs), collected before the fourth cycle of nivolumab. These receptors all come from a human donor with classical Hodgkin lymphoma.

A single count supports this clone. J is TRBJ1-1 and V is TRBV21-1. TRBV21-1 is a pseudogene locus. This CDR3 is 15 amino acids long. CDR3 in amino acids: CASSKFAPMNTEAFF. The CDR3 region has the DNA TGTGCCAGCAGCAAATTTGCCCCAATGAACACTGAAGCTTTCTTT.

The V call is TRBV11-1, the J call TRBJ2-7; D remains unclear. The ends were cut back, 1 base at V and 2 bases at J, with 3 bases in the middle. The CDR3 length is 12 residues. In germline, CDR1 is SGHAT, CDR2 FQDESV (reference sequence). DNA of the CDR3: TGTGCCAGCAGCTTAGGAGCCTACGAGCAGTACTTC. Translating gives CASSLGAYEQYF.

The V gene is TRBV9, the J gene TRBJ2-3, with 16 bases identical to TRBD2. There are 18 residues in the CDR3. Germline V gene lookup returns CDR1 SGDLS and CDR2 YYNGEE. With V trimmed by 0 bases and J by 4 bases, 5 bases remained unmatched. This chain's CDR3 is CASSVEGLAGGLADTQYF. The CDR3, as DNA: TGTGCCAGCAGCGTAGAGGGACTAGCGGGGGGGTTAGCAGATACGCAGTATTTT.

This chain connects TRBV7-8 to TRBJ1-1; D is ambiguous. V was pared by 8 bases and J by 5 bases, with 12 bases between. The CDR3 is 12 residues long. Germline CDR1 and CDR2: SGHVS and FQNEAQ. The CDR3 is CASGDTGTEAFF. As DNA, the CDR3 is TGTGCCAGCGGCGACACGGGTACTGAAGCTTTCTTT.

This clone was seen a single time. This chain links TRBV18 with TRBJ1-4, with TRBD1 as a possible D gene (5 bases). The CDR3 has 17 residues. Between the trimmed V and J ends, which lost 0 bases and 7 bases, there was a span of 18 bases. In germline, CDR1 is KGHSH, CDR2 LQKENI. The CDR3 sequence: CASSPPVWQLGGEKLFF. CDR3 in DNA: TGTGCCAGCTCACCACCGGTGTGGCAGCTTGGGGGTGAAAAACTGTTTTTT.

The rearrangement links TRBV27 to TRBJ2-7; a possible D gene is TRBD1 (6 bases). V lost 5 bases to trimming and J lost 2 bases, with 13 bases between them. The CDR3 sequence is 14 residues long. CDR1 MNHEY and CDR2 SMNVEV come from the germline V gene (reference sequence). The CDR3 loop reads CASSPGTQAYEQYF. CDR3 bases: TGTGCCAGCAGTCCGGGGACACAAGCCTACGAGCAGTACTTC.

V is TRBV7-9 and J is TRBJ2-3; TRBD2 is a possible D gene (6 bases). This CDR3 is built from 14 residues. V was pared by 5 bases and J by 1 base, with 10 bases between. Germline values: CDR1 SEHNR, CDR2 FQNEAQ (reference sequence). The CDR3 region has the DNA TGTGCCAGCAGCCTACCGGGGGGCACAGATACGCAGTATTTT. Its translation: CASSLPGGTDTQYF. The full variable domain, with the rest looked up from reference TRBV7-9 and TRBJ2-3, is DTGVSQNPRHKITKRGQNVTFRCDPISEHNRLYWYRQTLGQGPEFLTYFQNEAQLEKSRLLSDRFSAERPKGSFSTLEIQRTEQGDSAMYLCASSLPGGTDTQYFGPGTRLTVL.

The gene calls are TRBV4-1 and TRBJ2-1; D not resolved. The length of the CDR3 is 16 residues. V dropped 4 bases and J dropped 0 bases, with 13 bases sitting between them. Germline V gene sequence: CDR1 MGHRA, CDR2 YSYEKL. CDR3 DNA sequence: TGCGCCAGCAGCCGCCTCGACATCATCTCCTACAATGAGCAGTTCTTC. Its protein product is CASSRLDIISYNEQFF.

This chain joins TRBV19 and TRBJ2-6; D is perhaps TRBD2 (5 bases). The V and J ends lost 10 bases and 1 base respectively, with 11 bases between them. Germline values: CDR1 LNHDA, CDR2 SQIVND (reference sequence). The CDR3 runs to 14 residues. CDR3 in amino acids: CATRGLSGANVLTF. The CDR3 DNA sequence: TGTGCCACCCGCGGACTGTCTGGGGCCAACGTCCTGACTTTC.

This chain connects TRBV7-9 to TRBJ2-7, with unresolved D. V shed 3 bases and J shed 2 bases, with 14 bases lying between them. Germline V lookup: CDR1 SEHNR, CDR2 FQNEAQ (reference sequence). The CDR3 spans 15 residues. The CDR3 sequence is CASSLVAATAYEQYF. The CDR3 DNA reads TGTGCCAGCAGCTTGGTGGCAGCTACAGCCTACGAGCAGTACTTC.

The gene calls are TRBV5-1 and TRBJ2-5; D gene ambiguous. Germline CDR1 and CDR2: SGHRS and YFSETQ. This CDR3 is built from 15 residues. The V gene lost 2 bases and the J gene lost 1 base, with 12 bases spanning the gap. The DNA of the CDR3 is TGCGCCAGCAGCTTTCAGCCGGTCAGCCAAGAGACCCAGTACTTC. This sequence encodes CASSFQPVSQETQYF.

The chain recombines TRBV11-2 with TRBJ2-1; 16 nucleotides align to TRBD2. The CDR3 is made up of 16 amino acids. V shed 6 bases and J 2 bases; nucleotides not matched to a gene: 1. The germline gives CDR1 SGHAT, CDR2 FQNNGV. CDR3 region: CASRGLAGGAYNEQFF. CDR3 coding DNA: TGTGCCAGCAGGGGACTAGCGGGGGGGGCCTACAATGAGCAGTTCTTC. Combining the CDR3 with reference TRBV11-2 and TRBJ2-1 gives the whole variable domain EAGVAQSPRYKIIEKRQSVAFWCNPISGHATLYWYQQILGQGPKLLIQFQNNGVVDDSQLPKDRFSAERLKGVDSTLKIQPAKLEDSAVYLCASRGLAGGAYNEQFFGPGTRLTVL.

The chain recombines TRBV18 with TRBJ2-7; 11 nucleotides line up with TRBD1. The CDR3 sequence is 15 residues long. Germline V gives CDR1 KGHSH, CDR2 LQKENI. Trimming took 1 base from V and 4 from J; bases not matched to a gene: 3. The CDR3 nucleotides are TGTGCCAGCTCACCACAGGGGACAGGGGGTTACGAGCAGTACTTC. Its protein product is CASSPQGTGGYEQYF.

The rearrangement joins TRBV27 to TRBJ1-2, with D unresolved. From germline, CDR1 is MNHEY and CDR2 SMNVEV (reference sequence). V was shortened by 2 bases and J by 0 bases, with 4 bases between the two germline ends. There are 13 residues in the CDR3. CDR3 DNA sequence: TGTGCCAGCAGTTTAGTGCCTAACTATGGCTACACCTTC. Protein product: CASSLVPNYGYTF.